Each of the 17 T cell receptor beta chains below was sequenced from the same sample in a study of cytomegalovirus exposure and HLA in healthy donors. Primers: 60 Vbeta forward and 13 Jbeta reverse. TCRdb's table, derived via immunoSEQ multiplex PCR, lists solely in-frame clones and lacks some. Of roughly 200,000 clones in the sample, 9.5% were seen once. Sequences were obtained from PBMCs. Source of these receptors: a woman aged 30 to 39 in good health and CMV-seropositive.

This clone was counted between two and nine times. The genes are TRBV7-9 and TRBJ2-7; a weak D match, TRBD2 (5 bases). CDR3 length: 13 residues. Trimming stripped 5 bases from V and 4 bases from J, with 12 bases between. From germline, CDR1 is SEHNR and CDR2 FQNEAQ (reference sequence). The CDR3 reads CASSPGMEYEQYF. The CDR3 bases are TGTGCCAGCAGCCCGGGAATGGAGTACGAGCAGTACTTC.

The rearrangement uses TRBV5-4 and TRBJ2-5, with TRBD2 matching over 7 bases. Losses at the gene ends were 3 bases for V and 1 base for J; bases not matched to a gene: 6. Germline CDR1 SGHNT, CDR2 YYREEE (reference sequence). This CDR3 contains 15 residues. The CDR3 reads CASSSIIAGQETQYF. The CDR3 DNA reads as TGTGCCAGCAGCTCAATAATAGCGGGCCAAGAGACCCAGTACTTC.

Only a few counts were recorded for this clone. V and J are TRBV4-1 and TRBJ2-2, with 10 positions matching TRBD2. The V gene end was trimmed by 4 bases and the J gene end by 5 bases; junction bases not matched to a gene: 13. Germline V lookup: CDR1 MGHRA, CDR2 YSYEKL. The CDR3 loop spans 18 amino acids. The CDR3 nucleotides are TGCGCCAGCAGCCCGGCTAGCGGGAGCTCCCCGCGGACCGGGGAGCTGTTTTTT. Encoded protein: CASSPASGSSPRTGELFF.

This clone was seen only a few times. The gene calls are TRBV6-5 and TRBJ2-2, with TRBD1 as a possible D gene (6 bases). The CDR3 spans 14 residues. CDR1 is MNHEY and CDR2 is SVGAGI in the germline V gene. V was pared by 6 bases and J by 4 bases, with 12 bases between. The CDR3 is CASSRGLLTGELFF. The CDR3 bases are TGTGCCAGCAGCAGGGGTTTACTCACCGGGGAGCTGTTTTTT.

This clone has more than one count but fewer than ten. The rearrangement uses TRBV2 and TRBJ1-5; TRBD1 matches at 7 bases. There are 17 residues in the CDR3. V shed 2 bases, J shed 3 bases, and the junction held 10 bases outside the gene matches. Germline lookup yields CDR1 SNHLY and CDR2 FYNNEI. The CDR3 is CASSETLGGQYNQPQHF. CDR3 DNA sequence: TGTGCCAGCAGTGAAACCTTAGGGGGACAGTACAATCAGCCCCAGCATTTT.

This clone was recorded a few times. The V gene is TRBV19, the J gene TRBJ1-4; 8 nucleotides match TRBD1. The CDR3 contains 18 residues. Per germline, CDR1 LNHDA and CDR2 SQIVND (reference sequence). Germline trimming cut 9 bases from V and 1 base from J; bases unmatched to any gene: 16. The CDR3 here is CARKRDGQGGVTNEKLFF. CDR3 coding DNA: TGTGCCAGGAAACGAGACGGACAGGGAGGCGTAACTAATGAAAAACTGTTTTTT.

V gene TRBV5-1 combines with J gene TRBJ2-1; the match to TRBD2 covers 10 bases. V lost 4 bases to trimming and J lost 3 bases; unmatched junction nucleotides: 4. The CDR3 runs 15 residues. Germline V gene data show CDR1 as SGHRS and CDR2 as YFSETQ. The CDR3 spells CASSLAGERYNEQFF. The CDR3, as DNA: TGCGCCAGCAGCCTAGCGGGAGAGCGCTACAATGAGCAGTTCTTC.

The V call is TRBV5-1, the J call TRBJ1-1; the D is unclear. Per germline, CDR1 SGHRS and CDR2 YFSETQ. The CDR3 spans 14 residues. Trimming removed 0 bases from V and 6 bases from J, with 12 bases in between. Here the CDR3 DNA reads TGCGCCAGCAGCTTGGGTGGTGCGGTTCCTGAAGCTTTCTTT. It specifies CASSLGGAVPEAFF. The complete variable domain, with remaining parts taken from reference TRBV5-1 and TRBJ1-1, reads KAGVTQTPRYLIKTRGQQVTLSCSPISGHRSVSWYQQTPGQGLQFLFEYFSETQRNKGNFPGRFSGRQFSNSRSEMNVSTLELGDSALYLCASSLGGAVPEAFFGQGTRLTVV.

The gene calls are TRBV9 and TRBJ2-3, with 8 bases lining up with TRBD2. The CDR3 runs to 15 residues. With 0 bases clipped from V and 4 bases from J, the junction kept 4 bases outside the gene matches. CDR1 is SGDLS and CDR2 is YYNGEE in the germline V gene. CDR3 bases: TGTGCCAGCAGCGTAGCACAGCGGGAGTCAGATACGCAGTATTTT. Its protein product is CASSVAQRESDTQYF.

This clone was seen more than once but under ten times. CDR3 region: CASSVEQVPNTEAFF. For the CDR3, the DNA is TGTGCCAGCAGCGTAGAACAGGTACCGAACACTGAAGCTTTCTTT. The chain employs TRBV9 and TRBJ1-1; tentative D call: TRBD1 (5 bases). CDR1 is SGDLS and CDR2 is YYNGEE in the germline V gene. The CDR3 covers 15 residues. V was cut by 0 bases and J by 1 base, with 10 bases left in between.

The chain employs TRBV15 and TRBJ2-1, with D possibly matching TRBD1 (5 bases). Per germline, CDR1 LNHNV and CDR2 YYDKDF (reference sequence). There are 13 residues in the CDR3. V was pared by 3 bases and J by 6 bases, with 9 bases between. CDR3 sequence: CATSRDTSNEQFF. The CDR3 nucleotides are TGTGCCACCAGCAGGGACACTTCCAATGAGCAGTTCTTC.

The chain links TRBV5-6 to TRBJ1-1, with TRBD1 matching over 7 bases. V was clipped by 3 bases and J by 1 base; unmatched bases: 6. This CDR3 is built from 15 residues. Germline V CDR1 and CDR2: SGHDT, YYEEEE. The CDR3 sequence is CASSWGTEANTEAFF. The CDR3 coding sequence is TGTGCCAGCAGCTGGGGGACAGAGGCGAACACTGAAGCTTTCTTT.

This clone was detected a few times. The rearrangement joins TRBV5-3 to TRBJ2-5, with a tentative D call TRBD2 (5 bases). TRBV5-3 falls under the ORF class, with uncertain function. Trimming stripped 3 bases from V and 5 bases from J, with 11 bases between. This CDR3 region has 13 residues. The chain's CDR3 is CARSWAAGETQYF. CDR3 coding DNA: TGTGCCAGAAGCTGGGCCGCGGGTGAGACCCAGTACTTC.

The chain has TRBV5-1 and TRBJ2-2; 9 nucleotides agree with TRBD1. Germline V gives CDR1 SGHRS, CDR2 YFSETQ. The J segment lost 5 bases and the V segment lost 4 bases, leaving 6 bases of the junction unmatched. CDR3 size: 15 residues. CDR3 nucleotide sequence: TGCGCCAGCAGCGCCGGGACAGGGTTGACCGGGGAGCTGTTTTTT. Its translation is CASSAGTGLTGELFF.

The genes are TRBV5-4 and TRBJ2-3; 8 bases match TRBD1. Trimming removed 5 bases from V and 5 bases from J; junction bases left unmatched: 10. The germline CDR1 and CDR2 sequences are SGHNT and YYREEE (reference sequence). This CDR3 has 15 residues. The CDR3 sequence: CASRLGQGAGDTQYF. CDR3 nucleotides: TGTGCCAGCAGACTTGGACAGGGCGCTGGAGATACGCAGTATTTT.

CDR3 nucleotide sequence: TGTGCCAGCAGCTTGGGACAGCGCAATCAGCCCCAGCATTTT. Its protein is CASSLGQRNQPQHF. V usage is TRBV7-2 and J usage is TRBJ1-5, with 7 bases that match TRBD1. Germline CDR1 and CDR2: SGHTA and FQGNSA. V shed 3 bases, J shed 2 bases, and the junction held 1 base outside the gene matches. CDR3 length equals 14 residues.

Only a few counts were recorded for this clone. This chain links TRBV9 with TRBJ2-5; 9 bases are a match to TRBD1. The CDR3 has 13 amino acids. Germline V lookup: CDR1 SGDLS, CDR2 YYNGEE. V shed 6 bases, J shed 5 bases, and the junction held 5 bases outside the gene matches. The chain's CDR3 is CASTTGGGETQYF. The CDR3, as DNA: TGTGCCAGCACGACAGGGGGAGGTGAGACCCAGTACTTC.